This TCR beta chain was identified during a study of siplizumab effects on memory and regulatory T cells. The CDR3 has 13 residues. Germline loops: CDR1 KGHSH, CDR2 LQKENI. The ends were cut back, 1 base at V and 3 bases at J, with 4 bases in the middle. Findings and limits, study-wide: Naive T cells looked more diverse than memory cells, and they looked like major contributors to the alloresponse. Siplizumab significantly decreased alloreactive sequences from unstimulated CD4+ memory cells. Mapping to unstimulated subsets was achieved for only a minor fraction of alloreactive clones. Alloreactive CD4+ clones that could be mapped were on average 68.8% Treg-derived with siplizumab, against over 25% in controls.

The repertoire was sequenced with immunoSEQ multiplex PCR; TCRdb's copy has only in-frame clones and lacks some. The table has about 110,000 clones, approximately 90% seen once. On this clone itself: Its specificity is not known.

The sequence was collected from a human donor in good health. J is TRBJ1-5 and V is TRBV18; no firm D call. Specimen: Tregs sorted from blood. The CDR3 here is CASSPHNNQPQHF. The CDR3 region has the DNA TGTGCCAGCTCACCACATAACAATCAGCCCCAGCATTTT. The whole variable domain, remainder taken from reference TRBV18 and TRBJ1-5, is NAGVMQNPRHLVRRRGQEARLRCSPMKGHSHVYWYRQLPEEGLKFMVYLQKENIIDESGMPKERFSAEFPKEGPSILRIQQVVRGDSAAYFCASSPHNNQPQHFGDGTRLSIL.